The 9 T cell receptor beta chains in this list originate from one sample, sequenced in a study of CXCR3-negative and CXCR3-positive naive CD8 T cells. Preparation of TRB cDNA libraries relied on 5' RACE carrying UMI labels. With the 5' RACE reads reprocessed, TCRdb shows one record per CDR3 protein and no DNA. The repertoire table contains roughly 24,000 distinct CDR3 sequences. Sequenced input: naive CXCR3- CD8+ T cells from blood. The subset denotes: CD45RO-CCR7+CD27+CD95- naive CD8+ T cells lacking CXCR3 (TNR3-). Every receptor here comes from a human donor in good health. Some clones in this sample may be carry-over from other donors' samples.

The V and J genes are TRBV29-1 and TRBJ2-2; no DNA is available, so the TRBD2 call from TCRdb remains unchecked. CDR1 is SQVTM and CDR2 is ANQGSEA in the germline V gene. This CDR3 is built from 12 residues. Here the CDR3 reads CSVSGRAGELFF.

V gene TRBV7-3 combines with J gene TRBJ2-1; there is no DNA to check the TCRdb D call of TRBD1. Germline loops: CDR1 SGHTA, CDR2 FQGTGA. There are 12 residues in the CDR3. The CDR3 spells CASSLQGNEQFF.

This chain joins TRBV3-1 and TRBJ2-7; checking the TCRdb D call of TRBD1 is not possible without DNA. The CDR3 contains 13 residues. The V gene's germline CDR1 is LGHDT and CDR2 YNNKEL (reference sequence). The CDR3 sequence is CASSAGQSYAQYF.

This rearrangement joins TRBV29-1 to TRBJ2-1; TCRdb proposes TRBD1, but this gene call is untestable without DNA. Germline CDR1 and CDR2: SQVTM and ANQGSEA. This CDR3 comprises 13 residues. This CDR3 reads CSERTGAYNEQFF.

The chain is built from TRBV5-6 and TRBJ2-7. Germline CDR1 and CDR2: SGHDT and YYEEEE. CDR3 length: 14 residues. The CDR3 spells CASSLGSASYEQYF.

V and J are TRBV7-9 and TRBJ2-5; TCRdb lists TRBD1, though no DNA is available to test this call. In germline, CDR1 is SEHNR, CDR2 FQNEAQ (reference sequence). The CDR3 has 15 residues. This CDR3 is CASSGTGAGQETQYF.

V is TRBV20-1 and J is TRBJ2-3; checking the TCRdb D call of TRBD1 is not possible without DNA. There are 13 residues in the CDR3. Germline CDR1 and CDR2: DFQATT and SNEGSKA (reference sequence). CDR3: CSAATGTTDTQYF.

The rearrangement joins TRBV10-3 to TRBJ2-2. Germline V gene lookup returns CDR1 ENHRY and CDR2 SYGVKD. The CDR3 loop spans 12 amino acids. CDR3 amino acids: CAISPQERELFF.

The rearrangement joins TRBV14 to TRBJ1-2; TCRdb proposes TRBD1, but this gene call is untestable without DNA. This CDR3 has 15 amino acids. Germline V gives CDR1 SGHDN, CDR2 FVKESK. Here the CDR3 reads CASSLGQGKNYGYTF.